These 11 T cell receptor beta chains were all obtained from the same sample, sequenced in a study of control samples from healthy donors and cancer patients. Libraries were prepared by immunoSEQ multiplex PCR; TCRdb keeps only in-frame clonotypes and omits some of them. The data hold 150,000 or so clones, with roughly 93% observed a single time. Sequencing was performed on blood. The receptors were sampled from a man between 18 and 35 years old in good health.

The chain links TRBV7-8 to TRBJ1-5, with D uncertain. There are 13 residues in the CDR3. The germline gives CDR1 SGHVS, CDR2 FQNEAQ. Trimming shortened V by 1 base and J by 2 bases, and 3 bases separated the two germline ends. The CDR3 here is CASSLDGNQPQHF. The CDR3, as DNA: TGTGCCAGCAGCTTAGACGGCAATCAGCCCCAGCATTTT.

The rearrangement uses TRBV7-2 and TRBJ2-7; tentative D call: TRBD1 (5 bases). The V gene lost 1 base and the J gene lost 0 bases, with 13 bases spanning the gap. There are 16 residues in the CDR3. Per germline, CDR1 SGHTA and CDR2 FQGNSA. CDR3 coding DNA: TGTGCCAGCAGCTTAGGAGTAGGACACCTCTCCTACGAGCAGTACTTC. Residues: CASSLGVGHLSYEQYF.

The count of this clone is one. The V gene is TRBV10-3, the J gene TRBJ2-2; TRBD2 matches at 7 bases. The ends lost 11 bases at V and 5 bases at J; junction bases unmatched: 5. Germline values: CDR1 ENHRY, CDR2 SYGVKD. The CDR3 spans 12 residues. The DNA of the CDR3 is TGTGCCCTCGGAGCGGGGACCGGGGAGCTGTTTTTT. Its protein product is CALGAGTGELFF.

The rearrangement uses TRBV9 and TRBJ2-3; tentative D call: TRBD2 (5 bases). Trimming pared 2 bases from V and 3 bases from J, leaving 13 bases between. This CDR3 has 15 residues. CDR1 and CDR2 from the germline V gene are SGDLS and YYNGEE. DNA of the CDR3: TGTGCCAGCAGCGTGTTCGGAGCGGCTACAGATACGCAGTATTTT. Encoded protein: CASSVFGAATDTQYF.

The V call is TRBV29-1, the J call TRBJ1-5, with a weak D call TRBD1 (6 bases). The germline V and J ends were trimmed by 5 bases and 5 bases, with 13 bases remaining between them. CDR1 and CDR2 from the germline V gene are SQVTM and ANQGSEA. The CDR3 length is 13 residues. CDR3: CSVTEGGHQPQHF. CDR3 in DNA: TGCAGCGTTACCGAAGGGGGACATCAGCCCCAGCATTTT.

This sequence joins TRBV5-1 and TRBJ1-2, with D perhaps matching TRBD1 (5 bases). CDR1 and CDR2 (germline): SGHRS, YFSETQ. There are 16 residues in the CDR3. Trimming cost V 0 bases and J 0 bases, with 12 bases left between them. The CDR3 coding sequence is TGCGCCAGCAGCTTGGCCCAAAGGGGCCCTAACTATGGCTACACCTTC. This codes for CASSLAQRGPNYGYTF.

The CDR3 protein is CATRANWRDTQYF. The CDR3 DNA sequence: TGTGCCACCCGCGCAAATTGGAGAGATACGCAGTATTTT. This chain links TRBV19 with TRBJ2-3; D uncertain. Trimming removed 10 bases from V and 5 bases from J, with 16 bases in between. The CDR3 totals 13 residues. The germline CDR1 and CDR2 sequences are LNHDA and SQIVND (reference sequence).

V gene TRBV5-6 combines with J gene TRBJ1-1; D not certain. This CDR3 has 13 residues. The V end was cut by 0 bases, the J end by 3 bases, with 6 bases between. Per germline, CDR1 SGHDT and CDR2 YYEEEE. This chain's CDR3 is CASSLGWDTEAFF. Here the CDR3 DNA reads TGTGCCAGCAGCTTGGGATGGGACACTGAAGCTTTCTTT.

CDR3: CALSLGTDYGYTF. The CDR3 DNA reads as TGTGCCCTCTCCCTGGGGACAGACTATGGCTACACCTTC. The J gene is TRBJ1-2, the V gene TRBV11-2; TRBD1 aligns across 7 bases. CDR3 length: 13 residues. V lost 11 bases, J lost 3 bases, and 9 bases stayed unmatched. Germline V gene lookup returns CDR1 SGHAT and CDR2 FQNNGV.

This chain connects TRBV29-1 to TRBJ2-1, with D possibly TRBD2 on 6 matching bases. The CDR3 sequence is 17 residues long. From germline, CDR1 is SQVTM and CDR2 ANQGSEA. V shed 0 bases and J shed 3 bases, with 18 bases lying between them. DNA of the CDR3: TGCAGCGTTGAAGATCGTTCTCTGGGACTGAGCTACAATGAGCAGTTCTTC. The encoded protein is CSVEDRSLGLSYNEQFF.

The chain has TRBV30 and TRBJ2-1; weak D call: TRBD2 (6 bases). This CDR3 spans 13 amino acids. Germline V gene sequence: CDR1 GTSNPN, CDR2 SVGIG (reference sequence). The V end was cut by 5 bases, the J end by 5 bases, with 13 bases between. The CDR3 sequence: CAWDGRTNNEQFF. The CDR3 coding sequence is TGTGCCTGGGACGGGAGAACGAACAATGAGCAGTTCTTC.